This TCR beta chain was obtained from a study of shared clonotypes between healthy human individuals (dated by TCRdb to 2018 to 2020). About the study as a whole: A few men and a couple of women, aged 18 to 49 years, made up the cohort. Leukapheresis yielded between about 0.94 and 8.9 billion PBMCs per donor. To estimate repertoire size and how much clonotypes are shared between individuals, the study performed deep sequencing of blood TCR repertoires from 4 to 6 healthy adults. Per donor, three plates each were used for CD4 naive and CD4 memory, two for CD8 naive, and one for CD8 memory. To increase sequencing depth and limit assay-specific biases, different laboratories used diverse techniques to prepare libraries and sequence TCR repertoires.

Using the deep immunoSEQ assay, TCR CDR3 regions were amplified from genomic DNA by multiplex PCR. For each cell subset, the extracted genomic DNA was distributed evenly across all wells of several immunoSEQ 96-well plates, and each plate served as one replicate. For sorted subsets, around 200 ng genomic DNA, equal to tens of thousands of T cell genomes, was loaded into each replicate PCR. Purified libraries were quantified with a Qubit 3.0 fluorometer, sized on a Bioanalyzer 2100, and re-quantified with the KAPA Library Quantification kit. Every immunoSEQ 96-well plate was sequenced on a separate single-read 150-cycle Illumina NextSeq 550 flow cell. In the authors' own workflow: Because the immunoSEQ output included only junctional sequences and no quality scores, the filtering could not be the same as the filtering used for full-length reads. To assign V/J genes and CDR3, sequences were annotated against IMGT germline references using PyIR, a Python wrapper for IgBLAST v1.9. Reads were removed for weak V/J assignments (E-value above 1e-6), missing CDR3, stop codons, out-of-frame junctions, or ambiguous translated residues. V3J clonotypes were defined as sequences sharing the same inferred V gene, J gene, and CDR3 amino acid sequence. The percentage overlap between two repertoires was calculated by dividing the number of shared unique clonotypes by the size of the smaller repertoire. Richness of each repertoire was evaluated using RTK rarefaction, the Chao1 estimator, and Recon v2.1 estimates of unobserved clonotypes. Generation probabilities for all TCRbeta clonotypes obtained by the gDNA method from four donors were computed using OLGA. TCRdb carries this immuneACCESS record with in-frame sequences only. Its versions omit some clonotypes, under half of them owing to an unresolved V gene in the studies checked, with the rest unexplained. V, J and clone size were drawn from that table, and D and trimming were deduced from the DNA. This sample has approximately 2.4 million clones in its table, and under 97% of those were observed once. About 0.13% of the sample is in the top ten clones.

The trim is 3 bases for V and 4 bases for J, with a gap of 15 bases between the germline ends. The CDR3 runs 15 residues from the cysteine to the phenylalanine. The DNA shown is the 45-base CDR3, in frame from base 1. CDR1 SGHRS and CDR2 YFSETQ are derived from the germline V gene. The donors were healthy, HIV-negative adults with no recently reported acute infections or vaccinations. Every donor was a Caucasian adult residing in Nashville, Tennessee, USA. CD4+ T cells were enriched by magnetic negative selection; naive cells were then positively selected on CD45RA, and the negative fraction formed the memory subset. Blood was collected by leukapheresis, and PBMCs were isolated by Ficoll-Histopaque density gradient centrifugation and then cryopreserved in liquid nitrogen vapor phase. Analytical flow cytometry was used to check the purity and quantity of every magnetically sorted T cell population. From each sorted fraction, genomic DNA was isolated and quantified by UV absorbance on a Nanodrop 2000c.

The paper as a whole reports these results and caveats: Naive subsets generally had larger estimated clonotype richness than memory subsets. Incomplete sequencing was indicated by rarefaction of sorted-subset datasets, despite the large sequencing depth. When a handful of donors were compared, the shared fraction of clonotypes was about 5.5% for naive CD4, less than 4% for naive CD8, 2% to 2.5% for memory CD4, and approximately 0.4% for memory CD8. Pairwise subsampling led to the expectation that sequencing depth would affect the degree of clonotype sharing among donors. Compared with non-shared clonotypes, the clonotypes found in all four sorted-subset donors had higher generation probabilities. The genetic and exposure-history diversity represented was limited by the small number of donors. Sampling was limited to blood, and TCR repertoires in tissue likely differ from TCR repertoires in blood.

Details on this clone: The specificity of this receptor is unknown. There are no base qualities to consult, and no much larger clone falls within one base.

The chain couples TRBV5-1 to TRBJ2-3; the D gene is perhaps TRBD1, from 5 matching bases. The sequenced sample consisted of naive CD4+ T cells sorted from blood. This sample's cell subset or site label indicates: CD45RA+ positively selected. The origin of this receptor is a man between 18 and 29 years old in good health. The nucleotide sequence is given as TGCGCCAGCAGCTGGACATTAGGTGGGGCAGATACGCAGTATTTT. Translated, this is CASSWTLGGADTQYF.